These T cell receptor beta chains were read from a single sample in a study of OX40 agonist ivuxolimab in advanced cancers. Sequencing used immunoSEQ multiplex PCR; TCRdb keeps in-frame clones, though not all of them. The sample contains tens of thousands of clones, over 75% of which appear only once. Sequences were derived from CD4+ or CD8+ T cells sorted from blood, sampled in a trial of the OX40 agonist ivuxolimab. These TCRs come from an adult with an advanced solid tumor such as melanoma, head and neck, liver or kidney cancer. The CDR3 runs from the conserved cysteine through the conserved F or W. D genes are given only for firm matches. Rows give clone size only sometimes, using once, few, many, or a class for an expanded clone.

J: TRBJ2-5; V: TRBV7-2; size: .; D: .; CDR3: CASSRPGYQETQYF; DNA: TGTGCCAGCAGCCGGCCAGGGTATCAAGAGACCCAGTACTTC
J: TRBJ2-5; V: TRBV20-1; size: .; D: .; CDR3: CSAHEGTQYF; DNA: TGCAGTGCTCACGAGGGGACCCAGTACTTC
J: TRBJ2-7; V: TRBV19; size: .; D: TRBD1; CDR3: CASQPGQGAREQYF; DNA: TGTGCCAGCCAACCGGGACAGGGGGCGCGGGAGCAGTACTTC
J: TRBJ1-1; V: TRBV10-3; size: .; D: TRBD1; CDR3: CAISENPTGDTEAFF; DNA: TGTGCCATCAGTGAGAACCCCACAGGGGACACTGAAGCTTTCTTT
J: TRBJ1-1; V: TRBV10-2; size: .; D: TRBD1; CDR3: CASRETGEGTEAFF; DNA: TGCGCCAGCAGGGAGACAGGGGAGGGCACTGAAGCTTTCTTT
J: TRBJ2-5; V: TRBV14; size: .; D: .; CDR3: CASSQGIGGFETQYF; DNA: TGTGCCAGCAGCCAAGGAATAGGGGGGTTCGAGACCCAGTACTTC
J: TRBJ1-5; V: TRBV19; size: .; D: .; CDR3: CASSIMTGDNQPQHF; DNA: TGTGCCAGTAGTATTATGACAGGTGACAATCAGCCCCAGCATTTT
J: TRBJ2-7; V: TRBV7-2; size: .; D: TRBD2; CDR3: CASSLALAGYEQYF; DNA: TGTGCCAGCAGCTTAGCACTAGCGGGATACGAGCAGTACTTC
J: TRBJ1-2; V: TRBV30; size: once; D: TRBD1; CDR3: CACSGQGGVRDGYTF; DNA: TGTGCCTGTTCCGGACAGGGCGGAGTTAGGGATGGCTACACCTTC
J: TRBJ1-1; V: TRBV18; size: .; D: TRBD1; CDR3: CASSPRQGAGTEAFF; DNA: TGTGCCAGCTCACCACGACAGGGGGCGGGCACTGAAGCTTTCTTT
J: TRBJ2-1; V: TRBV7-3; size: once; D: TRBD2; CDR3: CASSRRLAGINEQFF; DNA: TGTGCCAGCAGCCGTCGTCTAGCGGGAATCAATGAGCAGTTCTTC
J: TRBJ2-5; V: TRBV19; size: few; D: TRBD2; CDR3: CASSIGTSGSQETQYF; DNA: TGTGCCAGTAGTATTGGAACTAGCGGGAGCCAAGAGACCCAGTACTTC
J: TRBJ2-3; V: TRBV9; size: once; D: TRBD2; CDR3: CASSGLAGGTDTQYF; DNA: TGTGCCAGCAGCGGACTAGCGGGAGGAACAGATACGCAGTATTTT
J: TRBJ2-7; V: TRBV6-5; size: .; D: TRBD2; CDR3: CASSYDWREASYEQYF; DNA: TGTGCCAGCAGTTACGATTGGCGGGAGGCAAGCTACGAGCAGTACTTC
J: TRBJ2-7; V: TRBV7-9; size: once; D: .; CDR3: CASSLTDAVYEQYF; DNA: TGTGCCAGCAGCTTAACGGACGCGGTCTACGAGCAGTACTTC
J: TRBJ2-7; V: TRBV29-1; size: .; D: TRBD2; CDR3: CSVELAGYEQYF; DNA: TGCAGCGTTGAACTAGCGGGCTACGAGCAGTACTTC
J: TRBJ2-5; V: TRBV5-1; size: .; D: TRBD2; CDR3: CASSLVPAGGGETQYF; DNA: TGCGCCAGCAGCTTGGTTCCAGCGGGAGGGGGGGAGACCCAGTACTTC
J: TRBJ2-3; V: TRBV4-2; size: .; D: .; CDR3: CASRRGGDPADTQYF; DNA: TGTGCCAGCAGACGAGGGGGGGATCCCGCAGATACGCAGTATTTT
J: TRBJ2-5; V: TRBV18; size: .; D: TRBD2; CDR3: CASSLKAGGGETQYF; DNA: TGTGCCAGCTCACTAAAAGCGGGAGGAGGGGAGACCCAGTACTTC
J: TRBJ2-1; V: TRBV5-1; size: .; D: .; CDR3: CASSLDPGTSYNEQFF; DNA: TGCGCCAGCAGCTTGGACCCCGGGACTTCCTACAATGAGCAGTTCTTC
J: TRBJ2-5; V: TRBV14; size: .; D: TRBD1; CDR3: CASSPTGGVETQYF; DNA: TGTGCCAGCAGCCCGACAGGGGGAGTCGAGACCCAGTACTTC
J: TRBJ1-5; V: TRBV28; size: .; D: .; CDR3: CATLRGFNSNQPQHF; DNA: TGTGCCACCTTACGGGGTTTTAATAGCAATCAGCCCCAGCATTTT
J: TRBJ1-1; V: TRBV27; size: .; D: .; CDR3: CASSPLQGTNTEAFF; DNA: TGTGCCAGCAGTCCTCTCCAGGGGACGAACACTGAAGCTTTCTTT
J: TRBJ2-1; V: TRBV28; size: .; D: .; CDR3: CASSFLGPLQDEQFF; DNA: TGTGCCAGCAGTTTTCTGGGACCCCTCCAAGATGAGCAGTTCTTC
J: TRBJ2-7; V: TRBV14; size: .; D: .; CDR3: CASSPTRFHEQYF; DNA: TGTGCCAGCAGCCCTACACGGTTCCACGAGCAGTACTTC
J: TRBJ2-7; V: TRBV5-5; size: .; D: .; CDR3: CASSRPPGDRYEQYF; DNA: TGTGCCAGCAGCCGACCCCCAGGGGATCGGTACGAGCAGTACTTC
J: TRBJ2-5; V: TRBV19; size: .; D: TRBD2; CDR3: CASSISAAGVRRETQYF; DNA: TGTGCCAGTAGTATTTCAGCTGCGGGAGTTCGTAGAGAGACCCAGTACTTC
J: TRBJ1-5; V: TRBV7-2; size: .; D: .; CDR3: CASSSGPLHQPQHF; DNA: TGTGCCAGCAGTTCGGGCCCCCTGCATCAGCCCCAGCATTTT
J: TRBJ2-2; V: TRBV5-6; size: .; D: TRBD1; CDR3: CASSLFRDRAIIGELFF; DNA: TGTGCCAGCAGCTTGTTCCGGGACAGGGCGATCATCGGGGAGCTGTTTTTT
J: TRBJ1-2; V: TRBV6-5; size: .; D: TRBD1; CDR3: CASRPGQATNGYTF; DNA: TGTGCCAGCAGGCCGGGACAGGCCACGAATGGCTACACCTTC
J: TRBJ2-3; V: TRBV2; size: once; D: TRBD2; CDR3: CASRGTSGNADTQYF; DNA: TGTGCCAGCAGGGGGACTAGCGGGAACGCAGATACGCAGTATTTT
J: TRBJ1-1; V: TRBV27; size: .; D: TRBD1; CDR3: CASRLLSWDRATEAFF; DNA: TGTGCCAGCAGGTTATTATCGTGGGACAGGGCCACTGAAGCTTTCTTT
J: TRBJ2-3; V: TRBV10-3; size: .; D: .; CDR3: CAISEGTDTQYF; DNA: TGTGCCATCAGTGAGGGAACAGATACGCAGTATTTT
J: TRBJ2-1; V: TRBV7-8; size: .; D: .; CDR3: CASSLSSSSYNEQFF; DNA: TGTGCCAGCAGCTTAAGTAGTAGCTCCTACAATGAGCAGTTCTTC
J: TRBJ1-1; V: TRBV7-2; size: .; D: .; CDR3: CASSLSGTEAFF; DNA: TGTGCCAGCAGCTTAAGTGGTACTGAAGCTTTCTTT
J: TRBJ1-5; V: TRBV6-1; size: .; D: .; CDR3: CARPRNRRSNQPQHF; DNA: TGTGCCAGGCCCCGCAATCGGAGAAGCAATCAGCCCCAGCATTTT
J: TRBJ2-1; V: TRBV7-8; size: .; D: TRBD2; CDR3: CASSFGSGSDEQFF; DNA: TGTGCCAGCAGCTTTGGTAGCGGGAGCGATGAGCAGTTCTTC
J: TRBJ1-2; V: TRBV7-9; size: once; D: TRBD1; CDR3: CASSSSGTGNGYTF; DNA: TGTGCCAGCAGTTCATCCGGGACAGGGAACGGCTACACCTTC
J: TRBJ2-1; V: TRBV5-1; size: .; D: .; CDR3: CASRPASNEQFF; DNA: TGCGCCAGCCGCCCCGCCTCCAATGAGCAGTTCTTC
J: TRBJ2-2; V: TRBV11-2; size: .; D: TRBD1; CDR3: CASSPGQLNTGELFF; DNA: TGTGCCAGCAGCCCGGGACAGTTAAACACCGGGGAGCTGTTTTTT
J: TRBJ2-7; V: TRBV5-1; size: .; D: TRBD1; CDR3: CASSPQTGGYEQYF; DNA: TGCGCCAGCAGCCCCCAGACAGGGGGCTACGAGCAGTACTTC
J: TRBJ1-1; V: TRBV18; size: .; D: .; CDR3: CASSPLGNLLPLNEAFF; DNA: TGTGCCAGCTCACCACTAGGGAACTTATTACCTTTGAATGAAGCTTTCTTT
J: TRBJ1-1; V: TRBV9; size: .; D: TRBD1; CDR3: CASSQGGQNTEAFF; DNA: TGTGCCAGCAGCCAGGGGGGACAGAACACTGAAGCTTTCTTT
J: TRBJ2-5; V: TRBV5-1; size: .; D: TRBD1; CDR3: CASSVQGTQETQYF; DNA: TGCGCCAGCAGCGTACAGGGGACGCAAGAGACCCAGTACTTC
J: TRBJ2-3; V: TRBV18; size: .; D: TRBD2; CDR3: CASSPRSGRNTDTQYF; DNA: TGTGCCAGCTCACCCCGTAGCGGGAGGAACACAGATACGCAGTATTTT
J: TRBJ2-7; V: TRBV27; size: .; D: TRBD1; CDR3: CASSLKGQSYEQYF; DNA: TGTGCCAGCAGTTTAAAGGGACAGTCCTACGAGCAGTACTTC
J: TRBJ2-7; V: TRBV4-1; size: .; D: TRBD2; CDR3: CASSQDGGGFGEQYF; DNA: TGCGCCAGCAGCCAAGATGGGGGAGGGTTCGGCGAGCAGTACTTC